In this sample, the clone carrying this TCR beta chain turned up a few times. The data were taken from a study of cytomegalovirus exposure and HLA in healthy donors. Profiling relied on immunoSEQ multiplex PCR, and the TCRdb table lists in-frame clones only, not all of them. The sample contains 250,000 to 350,000 clones, around 86% of which appear only once. Trimming stripped 4 bases from V and 7 bases from J, with 18 bases between. Germline CDR1 and CDR2: SGDLS and YYNGEE. The CDR3 spans 15 residues. Input material: PBMCs. The TCR comes from a woman aged 18 to 35 in good health and CMV-seronegative. V is TRBV9 and J is TRBJ1-5, with a weak D call TRBD1 (5 bases). The DNA for the CDR3 is TGTGCCAGCAGCCCGTTCGATGGGGCCAGGCAGCCCCAGCATTTT. It specifies CASSPFDGARQPQHF.